A selection of T cell receptor beta chains follows, all from one sample in a study of T cell repertoires in cytomegalovirus infection. TCRdb re-called the reads through MiXCR, storing one row per CDR3 protein. In the table there are roughly 990,000 distinct CDR3 sequences, 30% to 40% of which are singletons. These receptors have no known antigen. Material: cultured CD8+ T cells from PBMCs, obtained from culture after CMV antigen stimulation. The receptors were gathered from a human donor in good health (CMV status not recorded). Some clones in this sample may be carry-over from other donors' samples. Both conserved end residues are part of each CDR3. The D gene is left open where the match is weak. The size of a clone is reported for some rows only, either as once, few or many, or as a class for expanded clones.

abundance: .; d_gene: TRBD2; j_gene: TRBJ2-3; v_gene: TRBV29-1; CDR3aa: CSVERGSGGTDTQYF; CDR3nt: TGCAGCGTTGAACGGGGTAGCGGGGGCACAGATACGCAGTATTTT
abundance: .; d_gene: .; j_gene: TRBJ1-2; v_gene: TRBV11-2; CDR3aa: CASSLVRSRDYGYTF; CDR3nt: TGTGCCAGCAGCTTAGTCAGGAGCCGGGATTATGGCTACACCTTC
abundance: .; d_gene: TRBD2; j_gene: TRBJ2-5; v_gene: TRBV6-6; CDR3aa: CASSYSETGGTSGDQETQYF; CDR3nt: TGTGCCAGCAGTTACTCGGAGACAGGGGGGACTAGCGGGGACCAAGAGACCCAGTACTTC
abundance: few; d_gene: .; j_gene: TRBJ2-7; v_gene: TRBV7-9; CDR3aa: CASSLAIGDTGRYEQYF; CDR3nt: TGTGCCAGCAGCTTAGCAATCGGGGACACGGGGCGGTACGAGCAGTACTTC
abundance: few; d_gene: TRBD1; j_gene: TRBJ1-2; v_gene: TRBV7-6; CDR3aa: CASSLVSGGIGYGYTF; CDR3nt: TGTGCCAGCAGCTTAGTTTCAGGGGGCATCGGCTATGGCTACACCTTC
abundance: .; d_gene: .; j_gene: TRBJ2-7; v_gene: TRBV19; CDR3aa: CASSIDSEAGSYEQYF; CDR3nt: TGTGCCAGTAGTATAGACTCCGAGGCAGGATCGTACGAGCAGTACTTC
abundance: few; d_gene: .; j_gene: TRBJ2-3; v_gene: TRBV7-8; CDR3aa: CASSLRGEGADTQYF; CDR3nt: TGTGCCAGCAGCTTACGCGGGGAAGGGGCAGATACGCAGTATTTT
abundance: .; d_gene: TRBD2; j_gene: TRBJ2-3; v_gene: TRBV6-2/TRBV6-3; CDR3aa: CVSIDGGVTDTQYF; CDR3nt: TGTGTCAGCATCGACGGGGGGGTCACAGATACGCAGTATTTT
abundance: .; d_gene: .; j_gene: TRBJ1-2; v_gene: TRBV19; CDR3aa: CASKYADFYGYTF; CDR3nt: TGTGCCAGTAAATACGCAGACTTCTATGGCTACACCTTC
abundance: .; d_gene: TRBD1; j_gene: TRBJ2-1; v_gene: TRBV14; CDR3aa: CASSETGGKNEQFF; CDR3nt: TGTGCCAGTAGCGAGACAGGGGGCAAGAATGAGCAGTTCTTC
abundance: .; d_gene: TRBD2; j_gene: TRBJ2-1; v_gene: TRBV7-6; CDR3aa: CASSNKPGGPPPFF; CDR3nt: TGTGCCAGCAGCAATAAACCGGGGGGGCCTCCTCCGTTCTTC
abundance: .; d_gene: .; j_gene: TRBJ2-7; v_gene: TRBV7-2; CDR3aa: CASSFWVGDSYEQYF; CDR3nt: TGTGCCAGCAGCTTTTGGGTGGGGGACTCCTACGAGCAGTACTTC
abundance: .; d_gene: .; j_gene: TRBJ2-3; v_gene: TRBV5-1; CDR3aa: CTSSLERGDTQYF; CDR3nt: TGCACCAGCAGCTTGGAGAGGGGAGATACGCAGTATTTT
abundance: few; d_gene: TRBD1; j_gene: TRBJ1-1; v_gene: TRBV18; CDR3aa: CASSPSSPGQGNTEAFF; CDR3nt: TGTGCCAGCTCACCTTCCTCGCCGGGACAGGGGAACACTGAAGCTTTCTTT
abundance: once; d_gene: .; j_gene: TRBJ2-3; v_gene: TRBV9; CDR3aa: CASSVGRIPSTDTQYF; CDR3nt: TGTGCCAGCAGCGTAGGGCGGATCCCTAGCACAGATACGCAGTATTTT
abundance: .; d_gene: TRBD2; j_gene: TRBJ2-1; v_gene: TRBV27; CDR3aa: CASSTSGGTYNEQFF; CDR3nt: TGTGCCAGCAGCACTAGCGGGGGGACTTACAATGAGCAGTTCTTC
abundance: .; d_gene: .; j_gene: TRBJ1-1; v_gene: TRBV27; CDR3aa: CASSLRPGGMNTEAFF; CDR3nt: TGTGCCAGCAGTTTAAGGCCGGGGGGCATGAACACTGAAGCTTTCTTT
abundance: .; d_gene: .; j_gene: TRBJ1-1; v_gene: TRBV5-8; CDR3aa: CASSGDHPEAFF; CDR3nt: TGTGCCAGCAGCGGGGACCATCCTGAAGCTTTCTTT
abundance: .; d_gene: .; j_gene: TRBJ1-2; v_gene: TRBV5-5; CDR3aa: CASSGDGSYGYTF; CDR3nt: TGTGCCAGCAGCGGGGACGGGAGCTATGGCTACACCTTC
abundance: .; d_gene: .; j_gene: TRBJ2-5; v_gene: TRBV5-3; CDR3aa: CASSLGTIQETQYF; CDR3nt: TGTGCCAGCAGCTTGGGGACCATCCAAGAGACCCAGTACTTC
abundance: few; d_gene: .; j_gene: TRBJ2-3; v_gene: TRBV7-9; CDR3aa: CATQQGAGTDTQYF; CDR3nt: TGTGCCACCCAACAGGGAGCCGGCACAGATACGCAGTATTTT
abundance: .; d_gene: TRBD1; j_gene: TRBJ1-5; v_gene: TRBV20-1; CDR3aa: CSARTGKGDQPQHF; CDR3nt: TGCAGTGCTAGGACAGGGAAGGGGGATCAGCCCCAGCATTTT
abundance: .; d_gene: TRBD1; j_gene: TRBJ1-2; v_gene: TRBV24-1; CDR3aa: CATRRTGSGYTF; CDR3nt: TGTGCCACCAGGAGGACAGGGTCTGGCTACACCTTC
abundance: few; d_gene: .; j_gene: TRBJ2-2; v_gene: TRBV6-1; CDR3aa: CASSLIANTGELFF; CDR3nt: TGTGCCAGCAGCCTTATAGCCAACACCGGGGAGCTGTTTTTT
abundance: few; d_gene: .; j_gene: TRBJ1-4; v_gene: TRBV4-1; CDR3aa: CASSQGSSAFNEKLFF; CDR3nt: TGCGCCAGCAGCCAAGGGTCCAGCGCATTTAATGAAAAACTGTTTTTT
abundance: many; d_gene: .; j_gene: TRBJ1-2; v_gene: TRBV12-3/TRBV12-4; CDR3aa: CASSPDALFYGYTF; CDR3nt: TGTGCCAGCAGCCCCGACGCGCTGTTCTATGGCTACACCTTC
abundance: many; d_gene: .; j_gene: TRBJ1-1; v_gene: TRBV7-6; CDR3aa: CASSPEGGTEAFF; CDR3nt: TGTGCCAGCAGCCCGGAAGGGGGGACTGAAGCTTTCTTT
abundance: many; d_gene: TRBD2; j_gene: TRBJ2-1; v_gene: TRBV7-6; CDR3aa: CASSKSGGENNEQFF; CDR3nt: TGTGCCAGCAGCAAGAGCGGGGGGGAGAACAATGAGCAGTTCTTC
abundance: few; d_gene: .; j_gene: TRBJ2-1; v_gene: TRBV7-8; CDR3aa: CASSLARPSSYNEQFF; CDR3nt: TGTGCCAGCAGCTTAGCCAGACCGAGCTCCTACAATGAGCAGTTCTTC
abundance: .; d_gene: .; j_gene: TRBJ2-7; v_gene: TRBV6-1; CDR3aa: CASSAGHGQYF; CDR3nt: TGTGCCAGCAGTGCGGGACACGGGCAGTACTTC
abundance: many; d_gene: .; j_gene: TRBJ1-1; v_gene: TRBV7-6; CDR3aa: CASSSLRGALNTEAFF; CDR3nt: TGTGCCAGCAGCTCATTACGGGGGGCCCTGAACACTGAAGCTTTCTTT
abundance: few; d_gene: TRBD1; j_gene: TRBJ1-1; v_gene: TRBV15; CDR3aa: CATSRDPGQGYEFSEAFF; CDR3nt: TGTGCCACCAGCAGAGACCCGGGACAGGGTTACGAATTTTCTGAAGCTTTCTTT
abundance: few; d_gene: .; j_gene: TRBJ1-4; v_gene: TRBV27; CDR3aa: CASSLWGGVGEKLFF; CDR3nt: TGTGCCAGCAGTTTATGGGGGGGTGTTGGTGAAAAACTGTTTTTT
abundance: .; d_gene: TRBD1; j_gene: TRBJ1-2; v_gene: TRBV27; CDR3aa: CASSLSPPTGGLNGYTF; CDR3nt: TGTGCCAGCAGTTTATCCCCACCGACAGGGGGCTTAAATGGCTACACCTTC
abundance: few; d_gene: .; j_gene: TRBJ1-6; v_gene: TRBV5-6; CDR3aa: CASSSGRPNSPLHF; CDR3nt: TGTGCCAGCAGCTCCGGACGACCGAATTCACCCCTCCACTTT
abundance: .; d_gene: .; j_gene: TRBJ2-1; v_gene: TRBV19; CDR3aa: CVSRVGNNEQFF; CDR3nt: TGTGTCAGTAGGGTTGGAAACAATGAGCAGTTCTTC
abundance: .; d_gene: TRBD1; j_gene: TRBJ1-6; v_gene: TRBV7-9; CDR3aa: CASSPGTGKWNSPLHF; CDR3nt: TGTGCCAGCAGCCCCGGGACAGGGAAGTGGAATTCACCCCTCCACTTT
abundance: few; d_gene: TRBD2; j_gene: TRBJ2-5; v_gene: TRBV2; CDR3aa: CASRGLAGPHGKTQYF; CDR3nt: TGTGCCAGCAGGGGACTAGCGGGGCCCCACGGGAAGACCCAGTACTTC
abundance: .; d_gene: .; j_gene: TRBJ2-1; v_gene: TRBV12-3/TRBV12-4; CDR3aa: CASSLIQGFSGNEQFF; CDR3nt: TGTGCCAGCAGTTTAATCCAGGGGTTTAGTGGAAATGAGCAGTTCTTC
abundance: .; d_gene: .; j_gene: TRBJ1-2; v_gene: TRBV6-2/TRBV6-3; CDR3aa: CASNLPDYGYTF; CDR3nt: TGTGCCAGCAATTTACCAGACTATGGCTACACCTTC